Below, 30 T cell receptor beta chains from the same sample are listed, as sequenced in a study of T cell changes during pregnancy in multiple sclerosis. Data came from immunoSEQ multiplex PCR; TCRdb stores just in-frame clones and leaves some out. The sample holds 80,000 to 95,000 clones, nearly 95% seen once. The sample here was peripheral blood, taken in the second trimester of pregnancy. The receptors come from a female donor with multiple sclerosis, enrolled in a pregnancy study.

The rearrangement uses TRBV27 and TRBJ2-2; TRBD2 is a possible D gene (5 bases). Germline-derived CDR1 and CDR2 are MNHEY and SMNVEV (reference sequence). The CDR3 sequence is 14 residues long. Trimming stripped 6 bases from V and 6 bases from J, with 14 bases between. The CDR3 loop reads CASRSRGSPGELFF. For the CDR3, the DNA is TGTGCCAGCAGATCCCGGGGTAGCCCCGGGGAGCTGTTTTTT.

V is TRBV7-9 and J is TRBJ2-6; perhaps TRBD1 as D (5 bases). Germline V gene lookup returns CDR1 SEHNR and CDR2 FQNEAQ (reference sequence). CDR3 size: 16 residues. With 5 bases removed from V and 4 bases from J, the gap between germline ends came to 15 bases. This CDR3 reads CASSLITGAGANVLTF. The DNA of the CDR3 is TGTGCCAGCAGCCTAATTACAGGCGCAGGGGCCAACGTCCTGACTTTC. The whole variable domain, filled in from reference TRBV7-9 and TRBJ2-6, reads DTGVSQNPRHKITKRGQNVTFRCDPISEHNRLYWYRQTLGQGPEFLTYFQNEAQLEKSRLLSDRFSAERPKGSFSTLEIQRTEQGDSAMYLCASSLITGAGANVLTFGAGSRLTVL.

The CDR3 is CASSSASGPTDTQYF. The DNA for the CDR3 is TGTGCCAGCAGCTCGGCTAGCGGGCCCACAGATACGCAGTATTTT. This rearrangement joins TRBV11-1 to TRBJ2-3, with 8 nucleotides matching TRBD2. The germline CDR1 and CDR2 sequences are SGHAT and FQDESV (reference sequence). V lost 4 bases and J lost 2; bases outside the gene matches: 5. This CDR3 spans 15 amino acids. Looking up the rest from reference TRBV11-1 and TRBJ2-3 gives the full variable domain: EAEVAQSPRYKITEKSQAVAFWCDPISGHATLYWYRQILGQGPELLVQFQDESVVDDSQLPKDRFSAERLKGVDSTLKIQPAELGDSAMYLCASSSASGPTDTQYFGPGTRLTVL.

The chain uses TRBV6-1 and TRBJ2-3; TRBD2 agrees at 8 bases. Losses at the gene ends were 7 bases for V and 5 bases for J; bases not matched to a gene: 11. Germline V lookup: CDR1 MNHNS, CDR2 SASEGT. CDR3 size: 15 residues. CDR3 in amino acids: CASTPGRGERDTQYF. The CDR3, as DNA: TGTGCCAGCACCCCCGGGAGGGGAGAAAGAGATACGCAGTATTTT.

This clone was seen once. The chain carries TRBV2 and TRBJ2-7; the D gene is possibly TRBD2 (6 bases). Deletions cut 2 bases from V and 3 bases from J, with 11 bases between. The CDR3 totals 14 residues. The germline CDR1 and CDR2 sequences are SNHLY and FYNNEI. CDR3 loop: CASSESGLNYEQYF. In DNA, the CDR3 is TGTGCCAGCAGTGAATCCGGACTAAACTACGAGCAGTACTTC.

J is TRBJ1-1 and V is TRBV4-2; a weak D match, TRBD1 (5 bases). This CDR3 region has 13 residues. The germline V gene encodes CDR1 LGHNA and CDR2 YNFKEQ. With 4 bases removed from V and 1 base from J, the gap between germline ends came to 7 bases. The CDR3 bases are TGTGCCAGCAGCCTCGGACAGAACACTGAAGCTTTCTTT. Protein: CASSLGQNTEAFF.

This chain links TRBV10-2 with TRBJ2-5, with no clear D. V lost 7 bases to trimming and J lost 1 base, with 10 bases between them. CDR3 length: 13 amino acids. The germline V gene encodes CDR1 WSHSY and CDR2 SAAADI. This CDR3 is CASTHGVQETQYF. In nucleotides, the CDR3 is TGCGCCAGCACGCACGGAGTCCAAGAGACCCAGTACTTC.

This chain links TRBV9 with TRBJ1-2; D is undetermined. CDR3 length: 13 residues. Germline CDR1 SGDLS, CDR2 YYNGEE. Trimming cost V 4 bases and J 3 bases, with 10 bases left between them. In nucleotides, the CDR3 is TGTGCCAGCAGCCCAGACACGTACTATGGCTACACCTTC. Its protein is CASSPDTYYGYTF.

Note on this clone: This sample includes further DNA sequences coding for the same CDR3. This chain joins TRBV4-3 and TRBJ2-4; TRBD2 might be the D (6 bases). The CDR3 has 15 residues. Germline assignment: CDR1 LGHNA and CDR2 YSLEER. V was shortened by 0 bases and J by 10 bases, with 16 bases between the two germline ends. The CDR3 nucleotides are TGCGCCAGCAGCCAAGAAGGCCGGGAGACGGATATTCAGTACTTC. Translated, it gives CASSQEGRETDIQYF.

This chain connects TRBV27 to TRBJ2-7; 7 bases line up with TRBD2. With V trimmed by 6 bases and J by 3 bases, 26 bases remained unmatched. Germline V gives CDR1 MNHEY, CDR2 SMNVEV (reference sequence). The length of the CDR3 is 20 residues. The DNA of the CDR3 is TGTGCCAGCAGCTGGGGACCAAAGGGAGGGATGATAAAAATCTACTACGAGCAGTACTTC. Protein sequence: CASSWGPKGGMIKIYYEQYF.

The rearrangement joins TRBV7-9 to TRBJ2-1; D ambiguous. The V gene's germline CDR1 is SEHNR and CDR2 FQNEAQ (reference sequence). V lost 5 bases and J lost 7, with 6 bases in between. The CDR3 length is 11 residues. CDR3 DNA: TGTGCCAGCAGCGTCGAGAATGAGCAGTTCTTC. Its translation: CASSVENEQFF.

This clone came up once. The chain employs TRBV4-1 and TRBJ2-7, with D maybe TRBD2 (6 bases). The length of the CDR3 is 15 residues. V gave up 1 base and J gave up 7 bases, with 17 bases separating them. Germline lookup yields CDR1 MGHRA and CDR2 YSYEKL. The CDR3 is CASSQGGAGLEEQYF. The CDR3 coding sequence is TGCGCCAGCAGCCAAGGAGGGGCGGGACTCGAGGAGCAGTACTTC.

CDR3 sequence reads: CASSSGLAGGPSTGELFF. CDR3 coding DNA: TGCGCCAGCAGTTCGGGACTAGCGGGAGGGCCGAGCACCGGGGAGCTGTTTTTT. The chain carries TRBV5-1 and TRBJ2-2; TRBD2 agrees at 16 bases. The CDR3 contains 18 residues. The germline CDR1 and CDR2 sequences are SGHRS and YFSETQ. V was pared by 5 bases and J by 4 bases, with 8 bases of the junction left unmatched.

The chain uses TRBV6-5 and TRBJ1-1; the D gene is possibly TRBD1 (5 bases). The CDR3 contains 13 residues. CDR1 and CDR2 (germline): MNHEY, SVGAGI. Trimming cost V 5 bases and J 0 bases, with 7 bases left between them. The DNA for the CDR3 is TGTGCCAGCAGTGGGGGGATGAACACTGAAGCTTTCTTT. Its protein is CASSGGMNTEAFF.

This clone has just one count. This chain uses TRBV19 with TRBJ1-4; TRBD1 might be the D (6 bases). V gave up 6 bases and J gave up 1 base, with 9 bases separating them. The CDR3 extends over 14 amino acids. Germline assignment: CDR1 LNHDA and CDR2 SQIVND (reference sequence). The DNA for the CDR3 is TGTGCCAGTAGAACAGGGTTAACTAATGAAAAACTGTTTTTT. Its protein is CASRTGLTNEKLFF.

The chain employs TRBV29-1 and TRBJ1-3, with 7 bases that match TRBD1. Per germline, CDR1 SQVTM and CDR2 ANQGSEA. V lost 7 bases to trimming and J lost 4 bases; unmatched junction nucleotides: 7. CDR3 length: 13 amino acids. The CDR3 sequence is CSAHRGAGNTIYF. The CDR3 DNA is TGCAGCGCCCACAGGGGTGCAGGAAACACCATATATTTT. The whole variable domain, remainder taken from reference TRBV29-1 and TRBJ1-3, is SAVISQKPSRDICQRGTSLTIQCQVDSQVTMMFWYRQQPGQSLTLIATANQGSEATYESGFVIDKFPISRPNLTFSTLTVSNMSPEDSSIYLCSAHRGAGNTIYFGEGSWLTVV.

CDR3 protein: CASSYTYDSYGYTF. The CDR3 coding sequence is TGTGCCAGCAGTTACACCTACGACAGCTATGGCTACACCTTC. The gene calls are TRBV6-5 and TRBJ1-2, with D possibly matching TRBD1 (5 bases). Germline CDR1 MNHEY, CDR2 SVGAGI. Trimming removed 2 bases from V and 4 bases from J, with 11 bases in between. The CDR3 has 14 residues.

The chain joins TRBV5-1 to TRBJ2-3, with 12 bases lining up with TRBD2. Trimming removed 4 bases from V and 4 bases from J; junction bases left unmatched: 13. CDR3 length equals 18 residues. Germline loops: CDR1 SGHRS, CDR2 YFSETQ. CDR3 DNA sequence: TGCGCCAGCAGCCTCGTGACTAGCGGGAGCGGGTTGGCAGATACGCAGTATTTT. It specifies CASSLVTSGSGLADTQYF.

The chain joins TRBV7-8 to TRBJ2-1; TRBD1 agrees at 11 bases. The CDR3 has 14 residues. CDR1 SGHVS and CDR2 FQNEAQ come from the germline V gene. J was trimmed by 8 bases and V by 8 bases; bases with no gene match: 8. The CDR3 coding sequence is TGTGCCAGCTCACGGACAGGGGGCTCGGATGAGCAGTTCTTC. Translation gives CASSRTGGSDEQFF.

Here the CDR3 reads CASSDTLGQGGSRAYGYTF. The CDR3 coding sequence is TGTGCCAGCAGCGATACCCTTGGACAGGGCGGTTCTAGGGCCTATGGCTACACCTTC. The genes are TRBV9 and TRBJ1-2; TRBD1 matches 8 bases. Per germline, CDR1 SGDLS and CDR2 YYNGEE. With 3 bases clipped from V and 4 bases from J, the junction kept 20 bases outside the gene matches. The CDR3 extends over 19 amino acids.

The CDR3 loop is CASAGSGNTIYF. The CDR3 nucleotides read TGTGCCAGCGCGGGCTCCGGAAACACCATATATTTT. The chain employs TRBV7-9 and TRBJ1-3, with unresolved D. Trimming took 8 bases from V and 4 from J, leaving 9 bases between them. The CDR3 covers 12 residues. The germline CDR1 and CDR2 sequences are SEHNR and FQNEAQ (reference sequence).

As for this clone: Given the absence of the conserved phenylalanine or tryptophan at the CDR3 end, a read error is likely. No DNA is shown, since the ends of the CDR3 on it are uncertain; the CDR3 is the one TCRdb lists. The rearrangement uses TRBV6-5 and TRBJ2-7; the table names TRBD2, a call not compared with the DNA. The V gene's germline CDR1 is MNHEY and CDR2 SVGAGI. Counting both end residues, the CDR3 totals 11 amino acids. The CDR3 sequence is CASSSGGVERY.

This rearrangement joins TRBV9 to TRBJ1-2, with D hard to call. V was pared by 6 bases and J by 6 bases, with 12 bases between. The V gene's germline CDR1 is SGDLS and CDR2 YYNGEE. This CDR3 has 12 residues. This chain's CDR3 is CASNRARDGYTF. CDR3 sequence (DNA): TGTGCCAGCAACCGAGCCCGGGATGGCTACACCTTC.

The J gene is TRBJ1-2, the V gene TRBV6-5, with D uncertain. Trimming removed 2 bases from V and 4 bases from J, with 14 bases in between. The V gene's germline CDR1 is MNHEY and CDR2 SVGAGI. This CDR3 contains 15 residues. The CDR3 region is CASSYPKTPIYGYTF. The DNA for the CDR3 is TGTGCCAGCAGTTACCCTAAGACACCGATCTATGGCTACACCTTC.

This chain links TRBV23-1 with TRBJ2-7, with D possibly TRBD2 on 5 matching bases. TRBV23-1 is an open reading frame, and its role is uncertain. The CDR3 extends over 14 amino acids. V dropped 1 base and J dropped 1 base, with 8 bases sitting between them. CDR3 in amino acids: CASSQYGVSYEQYF. CDR3 coding DNA: TGCGCCAGCAGTCAATACGGGGTTTCCTACGAGCAGTACTTC.

The V call is TRBV27, the J call TRBJ1-1; D call uncertain. V shed 3 bases and J shed 4 bases, with 12 bases lying between them. The CDR3 has 14 amino acids. CDR1 and CDR2 (germline): MNHEY, SMNVEV (reference sequence). The CDR3: CASSLLSDGTEAFF. DNA of the CDR3: TGTGCCAGCAGTTTGTTGAGCGATGGCACTGAAGCTTTCTTT.

V usage is TRBV5-5 and J usage is TRBJ2-7; D unclear. The length of the CDR3 is 13 residues. Germline CDR1 is SGHKS and CDR2 is YYEKEE (reference sequence). V was clipped by 0 bases and J by 3 bases, with 7 bases between them. CDR3 nucleotides: TGTGCCAGCAGCTTGGGGGCAGGCTACGAGCAGTACTTC. This translates into CASSLGAGYEQYF.

This clone was seen only once. This chain uses TRBV4-1 with TRBJ2-7; 11 bases fit TRBD2. With V trimmed by 5 bases and J by 4 bases, 7 bases remained unmatched. The CDR3 consists of 15 residues. CDR1 and CDR2 (germline): MGHRA, YSYEKL. CDR3 DNA sequence: TGCGCCAGCAGCGAAGGACTAGCGGGTACTTACGAGCAGTACTTC. Amino acids: CASSEGLAGTYEQYF.

This sequence joins TRBV6-5 and TRBJ2-4, with D possibly being TRBD2 (6 bases). The V and J ends lost 6 bases and 2 bases respectively, with 14 bases between them. Germline lookup yields CDR1 MNHEY and CDR2 SVGAGI. The CDR3 totals 15 residues. The CDR3 sequence: CASRGGRDSKNIQYF. The DNA for the CDR3 is TGTGCCAGCAGGGGGGGAAGGGATTCCAAAAACATTCAGTACTTC.

This chain uses TRBV9 with TRBJ2-1; the D gene is possibly TRBD2 (6 bases). The CDR3 contains 15 residues. Germline CDR1 and CDR2: SGDLS and YYNGEE. V was pared by 4 bases and J by 2 bases, with 13 bases between. The CDR3 region has the DNA TGTGCCAGCAGCAGCCCTCCGGGGGCCTACAATGAGCAGTTCTTC. Amino acid sequence: CASSSPPGAYNEQFF. The whole variable domain, filled in from reference TRBV9 and TRBJ2-1, reads DSGVTQTPKHLITATGQRVTLRCSPRSGDLSVYWYQQSLDQGLQFLIQYYNGEERAKGNILERFSAQQFPDLHSELNLSSLELGDSALYFCASSSPPGAYNEQFFGPGTRLTVL.